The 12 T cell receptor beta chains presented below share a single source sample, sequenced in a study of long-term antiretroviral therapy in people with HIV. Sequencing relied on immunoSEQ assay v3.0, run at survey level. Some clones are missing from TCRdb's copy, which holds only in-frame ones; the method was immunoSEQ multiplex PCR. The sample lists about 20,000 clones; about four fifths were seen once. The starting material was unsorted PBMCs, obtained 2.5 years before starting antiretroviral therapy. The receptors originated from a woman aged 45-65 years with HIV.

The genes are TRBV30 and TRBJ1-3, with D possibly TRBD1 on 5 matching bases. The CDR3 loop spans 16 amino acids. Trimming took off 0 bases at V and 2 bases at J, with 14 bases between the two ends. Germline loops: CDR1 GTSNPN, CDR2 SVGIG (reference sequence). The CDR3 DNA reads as TGTGCCTGGAGTGTCTTAGGGGATAGGGCTGGAAACACCATATATTTT. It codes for CAWSVLGDRAGNTIYF.

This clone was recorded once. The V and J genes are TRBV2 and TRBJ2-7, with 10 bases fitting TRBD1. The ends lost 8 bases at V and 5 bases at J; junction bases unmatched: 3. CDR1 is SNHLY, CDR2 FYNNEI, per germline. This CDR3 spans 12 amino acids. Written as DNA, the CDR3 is TGTGCCAGCGGGACAGGGGACGACGAGCAGTACTTC. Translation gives CASGTGDDEQYF. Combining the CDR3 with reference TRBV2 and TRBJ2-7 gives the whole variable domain EPEVTQTPSHQVTQMGQEVILRCVPISNHLYFYWYRQILGQKVEFLVSFYNNEISEKSEIFDDQFSVERPDGSNFTLKIRSTKLEDSAMYFCASGTGDDEQYFGPGTRLTVT.

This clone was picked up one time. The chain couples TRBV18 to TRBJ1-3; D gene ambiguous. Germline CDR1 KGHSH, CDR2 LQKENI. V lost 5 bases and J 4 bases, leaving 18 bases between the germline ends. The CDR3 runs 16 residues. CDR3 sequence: CASSVPTLSAGNTIYF. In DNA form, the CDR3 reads TGTGCCAGCTCAGTCCCGACTCTTTCCGCGGGAAACACCATATATTTT.

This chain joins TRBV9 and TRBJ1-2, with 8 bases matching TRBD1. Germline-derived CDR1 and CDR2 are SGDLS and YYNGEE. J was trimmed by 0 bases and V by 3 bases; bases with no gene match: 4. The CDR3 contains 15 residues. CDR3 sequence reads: CASSGLQGANYGYTF. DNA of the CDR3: TGTGCCAGCAGCGGACTACAGGGGGCTAACTATGGCTACACCTTC.

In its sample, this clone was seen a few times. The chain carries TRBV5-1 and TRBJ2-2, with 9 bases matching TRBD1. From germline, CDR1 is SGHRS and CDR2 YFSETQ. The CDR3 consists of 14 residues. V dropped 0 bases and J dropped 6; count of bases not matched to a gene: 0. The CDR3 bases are TGCGCCAGCAGCTTGGGACAGGGGGCCGGGGAGCTGTTTTTT. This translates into CASSLGQGAGELFF.

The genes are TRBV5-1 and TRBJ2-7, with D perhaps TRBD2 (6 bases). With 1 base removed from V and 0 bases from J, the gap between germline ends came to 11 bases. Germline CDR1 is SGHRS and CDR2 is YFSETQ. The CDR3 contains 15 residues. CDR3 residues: CASSLIGGPSYEQYF. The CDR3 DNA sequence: TGCGCCAGCAGCTTGATAGGAGGGCCCTCCTACGAGCAGTACTTC.

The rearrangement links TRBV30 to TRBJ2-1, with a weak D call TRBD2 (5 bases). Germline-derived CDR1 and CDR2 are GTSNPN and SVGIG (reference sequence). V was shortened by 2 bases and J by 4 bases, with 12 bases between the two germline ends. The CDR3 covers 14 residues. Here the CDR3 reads CAWSPASGYNEQFF. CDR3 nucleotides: TGTGCCTGGAGTCCCGCATCGGGATACAATGAGCAGTTCTTC. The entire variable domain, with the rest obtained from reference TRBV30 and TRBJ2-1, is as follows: SQTIHQWPATLVQPVGSPLSLECTVEGTSNPNLYWYRQAAGRGLQLLFYSVGIGQISSEVPQNLSASRPQDRQFILSSKKLLLSDSGFYLCAWSPASGYNEQFFGPGTRLTVL.

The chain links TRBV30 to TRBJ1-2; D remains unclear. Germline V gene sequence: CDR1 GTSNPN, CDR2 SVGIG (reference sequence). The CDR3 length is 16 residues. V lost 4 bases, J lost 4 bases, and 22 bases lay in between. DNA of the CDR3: TGTGCCTGGACCTCGGGCCCTATAGGAGGAGCCTATGGCTACACCTTC. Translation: CAWTSGPIGGAYGYTF. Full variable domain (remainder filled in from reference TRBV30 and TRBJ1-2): SQTIHQWPATLVQPVGSPLSLECTVEGTSNPNLYWYRQAAGRGLQLLFYSVGIGQISSEVPQNLSASRPQDRQFILSSKKLLLSDSGFYLCAWTSGPIGGAYGYTFGSGTRLTVV.

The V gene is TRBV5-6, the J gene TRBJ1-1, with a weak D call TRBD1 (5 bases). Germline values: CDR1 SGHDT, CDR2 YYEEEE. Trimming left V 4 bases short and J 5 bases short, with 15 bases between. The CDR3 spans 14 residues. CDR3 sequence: CASSGSRVGTEAFF. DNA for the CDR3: TGTGCCAGCAGCGGAAGCAGGGTAGGGACTGAAGCTTTCTTT.

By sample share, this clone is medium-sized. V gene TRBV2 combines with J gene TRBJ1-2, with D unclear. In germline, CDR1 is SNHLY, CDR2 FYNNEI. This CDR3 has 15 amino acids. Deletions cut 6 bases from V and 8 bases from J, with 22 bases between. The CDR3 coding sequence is TGTGCCAGCAGAGGAGGAACCGGGCCCAGGTACGGCTACACCTTC. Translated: CASRGGTGPRYGYTF.

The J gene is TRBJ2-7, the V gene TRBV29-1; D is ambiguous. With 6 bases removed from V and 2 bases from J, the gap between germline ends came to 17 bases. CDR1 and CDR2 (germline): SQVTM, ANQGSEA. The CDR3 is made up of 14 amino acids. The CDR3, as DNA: TGCAGCGTCCCAAGGCACCGGAGTACCTACGAGCAGTACGTC. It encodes CSVPRHRSTYEQYV.

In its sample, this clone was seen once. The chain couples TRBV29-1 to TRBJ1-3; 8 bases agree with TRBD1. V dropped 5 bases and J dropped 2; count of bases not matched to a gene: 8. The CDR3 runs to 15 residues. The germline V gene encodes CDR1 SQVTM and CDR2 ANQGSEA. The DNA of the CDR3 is TGCAGCGTTTATTCCCGGACAGGGCCTGGAAACACCATATATTTT. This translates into CSVYSRTGPGNTIYF.